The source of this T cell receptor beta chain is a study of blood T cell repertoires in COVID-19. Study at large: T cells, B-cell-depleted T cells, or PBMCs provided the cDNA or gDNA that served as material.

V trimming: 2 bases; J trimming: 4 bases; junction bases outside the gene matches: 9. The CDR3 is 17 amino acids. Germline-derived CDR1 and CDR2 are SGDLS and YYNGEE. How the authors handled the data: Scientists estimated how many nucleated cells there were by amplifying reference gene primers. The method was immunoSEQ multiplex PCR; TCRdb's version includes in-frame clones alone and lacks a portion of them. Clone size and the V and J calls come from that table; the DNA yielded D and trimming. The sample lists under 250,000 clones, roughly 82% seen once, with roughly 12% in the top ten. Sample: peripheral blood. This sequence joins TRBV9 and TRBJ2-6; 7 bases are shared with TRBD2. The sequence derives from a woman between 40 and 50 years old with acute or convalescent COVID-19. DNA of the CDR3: TGTGCCAGCAGCGTTCAGACTAGCTGGGTCGGGGCCAACGTCCTGACTTTC. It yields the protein CASSVQTSWVGANVLTF.